This T cell receptor beta chain was documented in a study of blood T cell repertoires in COVID-19. At the level of the study: Acute-phase and convalescent COVID-19 samples originated in the United States, Italy and Spain. In each case, the material was cDNA or gDNA derived from T cells, B-cell-depleted T cells, or PBMCs.

Under the authors' procedure: Amplifying reference gene primers gave estimates of nucleated cell counts. Libraries were prepared by immunoSEQ multiplex PCR; TCRdb keeps only in-frame clonotypes and omits some of them. V and J calls and clone size are given by that table; D and trimming were obtained from the DNA. The sample yields about 24,000 clones, about nine tenths seen once. With 4 bases clipped from V and 5 bases from J, the junction kept 2 bases outside the gene matches. CDR1 SNHLY and CDR2 FYNNEI come from the germline V gene. The CDR3 spans 14 residues. The sequence came from a woman in her 70s with active COVID-19. The chain employs TRBV2 and TRBJ2-1; 10 nucleotides match TRBD2. The sequenced sample consisted of peripheral blood. DNA of the CDR3: TGTGCCAGCAGTGTAACTAGCGGGGACAATGAGCAGTTCTTC. Translated, it gives CASSVTSGDNEQFF.